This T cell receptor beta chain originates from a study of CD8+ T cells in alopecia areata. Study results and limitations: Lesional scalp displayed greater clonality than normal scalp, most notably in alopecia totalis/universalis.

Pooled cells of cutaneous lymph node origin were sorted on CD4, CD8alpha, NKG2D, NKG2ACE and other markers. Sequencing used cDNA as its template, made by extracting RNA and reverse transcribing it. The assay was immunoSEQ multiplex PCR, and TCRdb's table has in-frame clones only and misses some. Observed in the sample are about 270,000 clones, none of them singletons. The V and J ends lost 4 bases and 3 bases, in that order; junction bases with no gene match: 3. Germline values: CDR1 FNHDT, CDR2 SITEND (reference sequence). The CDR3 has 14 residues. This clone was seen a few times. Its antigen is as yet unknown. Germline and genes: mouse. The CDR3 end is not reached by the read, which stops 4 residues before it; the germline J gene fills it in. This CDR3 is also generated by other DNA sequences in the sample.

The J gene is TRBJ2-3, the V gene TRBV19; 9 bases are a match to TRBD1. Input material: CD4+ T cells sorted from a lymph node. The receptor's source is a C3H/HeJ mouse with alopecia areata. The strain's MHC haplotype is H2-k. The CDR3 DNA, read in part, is TGTGCCAGCAGTCTCGACAGGGGGGCAGAA. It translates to CASSLDRGAE. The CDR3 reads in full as CASSLDRGAETLYF.